This T cell receptor (beta chain) was profiled in a study of T cells in Graves' hyperthyroidism and ophthalmopathy. Broader study findings: Clonotypes that were expanded in thyroid above 0.001 mostly appeared in blood too.

The CDR3 is made up of 15 amino acids. V was clipped by 7 bases and J by 5 bases, with 20 bases between them. Hyperthyroidism was newly diagnosed in patients aged 18 to 65 (duration under 2 months). It was approximately 9.7 ml of fresh peripheral blood that supplied the PBMCs. Details on this clonotype: Its antigen is unidentified.

Amplified regions were TCR beta CDR3 sequences from RNA transcripts. When the TCR CDR3 underwent first-round RT-PCR, the HTBI primer set was used. TCRdb called the multiplex PCR reads again in MiXCR, with one record for every CDR3 protein. This sample yields 94,000 or so distinct CDR3 sequences, of which around 52% are seen a single time; around 30% belongs to the top ten. The source is a woman between 40 and 50 years old with Graves' hyperthyroidism. This chain links TRBV12-3 or TRBV12-4 with TRBJ2-5, with D possibly called TRBD1 or TRBD2 (5 bases each). Sequencing was carried out using blood. CDR3 DNA: TGTGCCAGCAACACACAATTGGGGGTAGGGGAGACCCAGTACTTC. Translating it yields CASNTQLGVGETQYF.